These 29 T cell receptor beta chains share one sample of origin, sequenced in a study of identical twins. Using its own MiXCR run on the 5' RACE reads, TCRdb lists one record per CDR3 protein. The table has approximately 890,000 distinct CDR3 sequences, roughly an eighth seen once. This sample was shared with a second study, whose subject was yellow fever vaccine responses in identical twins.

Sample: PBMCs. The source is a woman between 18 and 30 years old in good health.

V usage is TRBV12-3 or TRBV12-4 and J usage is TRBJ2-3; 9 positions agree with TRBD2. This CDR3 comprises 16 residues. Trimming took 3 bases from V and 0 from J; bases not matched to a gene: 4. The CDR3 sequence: CASSFSSGDSTDTQYF. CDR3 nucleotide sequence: TGTGCCAGCAGTTTCTCTAGCGGGGATAGCACAGATACGCAGTATTTT.

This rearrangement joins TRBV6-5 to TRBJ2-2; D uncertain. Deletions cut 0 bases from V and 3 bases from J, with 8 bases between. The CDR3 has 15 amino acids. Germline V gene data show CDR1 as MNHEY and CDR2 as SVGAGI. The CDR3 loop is CASSYSSGYTGELFF. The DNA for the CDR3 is TGTGCCAGCAGTTACTCATCAGGCTACACCGGGGAGCTGTTTTTT.

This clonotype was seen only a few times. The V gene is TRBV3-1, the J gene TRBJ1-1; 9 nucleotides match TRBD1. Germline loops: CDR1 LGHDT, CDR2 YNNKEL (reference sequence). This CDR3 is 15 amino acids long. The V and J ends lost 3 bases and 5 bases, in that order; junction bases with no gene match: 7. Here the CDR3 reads CASSHPGTGKTEAFF. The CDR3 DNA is TGTGCCAGCAGCCACCCCGGGACAGGGAAAACTGAAGCTTTCTTT. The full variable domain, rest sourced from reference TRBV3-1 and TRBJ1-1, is DTAVSQTPKYLVTQMGNDKSIKCEQNLGHDTMYWYKQDSKKFLKIMFSYNNKELIINETVPNRFSPKSPDKAHLNLHINSLELGDSAVYFCASSHPGTGKTEAFFGQGTRLTVV.

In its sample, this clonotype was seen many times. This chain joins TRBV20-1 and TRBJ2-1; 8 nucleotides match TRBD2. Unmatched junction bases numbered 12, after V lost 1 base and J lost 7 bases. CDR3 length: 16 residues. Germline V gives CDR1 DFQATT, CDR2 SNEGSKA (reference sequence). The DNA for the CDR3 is TGCAGTGCTAGAGCGGGAGGGGCCGGCCTGGGAAATGAGCAGTTCTTC. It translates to CSARAGGAGLGNEQFF.

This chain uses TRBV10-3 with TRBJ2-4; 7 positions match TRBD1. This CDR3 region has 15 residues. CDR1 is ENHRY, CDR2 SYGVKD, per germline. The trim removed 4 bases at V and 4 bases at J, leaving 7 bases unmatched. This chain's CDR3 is CAISGGGTDKNIQYF. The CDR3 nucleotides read TGTGCCATCAGTGGGGGTGGGACAGATAAAAACATTCAGTACTTC.

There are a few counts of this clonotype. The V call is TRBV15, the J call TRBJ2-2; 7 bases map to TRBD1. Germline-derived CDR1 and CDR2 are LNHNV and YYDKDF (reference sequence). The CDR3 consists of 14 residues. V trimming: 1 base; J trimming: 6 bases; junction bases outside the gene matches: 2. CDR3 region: CATSRGTGPGELFF. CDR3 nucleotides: TGTGCCACCAGCAGAGGGACAGGTCCCGGGGAGCTGTTTTTT.

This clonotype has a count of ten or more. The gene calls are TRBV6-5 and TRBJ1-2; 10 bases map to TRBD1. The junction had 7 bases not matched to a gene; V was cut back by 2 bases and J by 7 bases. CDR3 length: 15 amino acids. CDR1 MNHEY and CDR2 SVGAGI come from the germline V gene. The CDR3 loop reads CASSYSMTGGPGYTF. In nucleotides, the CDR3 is TGTGCCAGCAGTTACAGTATGACAGGGGGCCCTGGCTACACCTTC.

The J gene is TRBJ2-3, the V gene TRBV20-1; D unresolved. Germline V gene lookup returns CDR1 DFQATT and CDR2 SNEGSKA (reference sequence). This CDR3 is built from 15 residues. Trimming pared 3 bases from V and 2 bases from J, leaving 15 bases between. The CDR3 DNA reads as TGCAGTGCTAGCCCCCTCGGGCTTTCCACAGATACGCAGTATTTT. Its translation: CSASPLGLSTDTQYF.

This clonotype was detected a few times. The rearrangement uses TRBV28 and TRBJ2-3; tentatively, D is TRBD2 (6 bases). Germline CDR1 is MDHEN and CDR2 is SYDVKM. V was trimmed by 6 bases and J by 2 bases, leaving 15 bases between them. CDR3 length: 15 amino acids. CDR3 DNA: TGTGCCAGCAGCCCAACCCAGGGACTCACAGATACGCAGTATTTT. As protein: CASSPTQGLTDTQYF.

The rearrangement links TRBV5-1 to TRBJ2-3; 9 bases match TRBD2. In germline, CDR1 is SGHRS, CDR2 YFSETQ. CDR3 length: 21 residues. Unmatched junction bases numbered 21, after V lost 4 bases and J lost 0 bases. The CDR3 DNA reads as TGCGCCAGCAGCGCGAAGGGATTCGCGGGGGGGAGGCCAACTAGCACAGATACGCAGTATTTT. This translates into CASSAKGFAGGRPTSTDTQYF.

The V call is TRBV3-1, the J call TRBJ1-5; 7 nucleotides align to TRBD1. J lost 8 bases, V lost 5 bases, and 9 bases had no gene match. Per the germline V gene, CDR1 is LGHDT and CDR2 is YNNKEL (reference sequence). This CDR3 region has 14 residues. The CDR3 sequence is CASSGTGAVEPQHF. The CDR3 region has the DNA TGTGCCAGCAGCGGTACAGGGGCTGTGGAGCCCCAGCATTTT.

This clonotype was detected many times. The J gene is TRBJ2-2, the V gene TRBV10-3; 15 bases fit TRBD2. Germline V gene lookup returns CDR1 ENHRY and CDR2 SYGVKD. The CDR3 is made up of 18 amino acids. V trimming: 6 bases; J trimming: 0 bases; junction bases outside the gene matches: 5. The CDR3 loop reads CAISRGLAGGPNTGELFF. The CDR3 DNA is TGTGCCATCAGCCGCGGACTAGCGGGAGGGCCGAACACCGGGGAGCTGTTTTTT.

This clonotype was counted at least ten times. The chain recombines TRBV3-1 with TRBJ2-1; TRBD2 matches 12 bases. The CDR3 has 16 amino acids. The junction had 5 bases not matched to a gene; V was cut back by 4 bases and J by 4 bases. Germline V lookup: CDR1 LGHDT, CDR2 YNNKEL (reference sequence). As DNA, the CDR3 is TGTGCCAGCAGCCTAGGACTAGCGGGGAAATACAATGAGCAGTTCTTC. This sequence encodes CASSLGLAGKYNEQFF.

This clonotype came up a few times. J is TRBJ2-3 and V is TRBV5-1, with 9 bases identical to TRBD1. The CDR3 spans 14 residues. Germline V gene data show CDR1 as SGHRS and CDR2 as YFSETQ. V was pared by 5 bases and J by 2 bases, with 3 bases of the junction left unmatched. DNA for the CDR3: TGCGCCAGCAGGAGGACAGGGGACACAGATACGCAGTATTTT. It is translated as CASRRTGDTDTQYF.

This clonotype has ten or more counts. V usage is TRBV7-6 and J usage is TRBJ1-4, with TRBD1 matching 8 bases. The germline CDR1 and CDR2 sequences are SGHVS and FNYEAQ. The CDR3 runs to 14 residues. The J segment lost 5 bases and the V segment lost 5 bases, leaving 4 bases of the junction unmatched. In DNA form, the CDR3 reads TGTGCCAGCAGCCCCCGACAGGGGAATGAAAAACTGTTTTTT. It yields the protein CASSPRQGNEKLFF.

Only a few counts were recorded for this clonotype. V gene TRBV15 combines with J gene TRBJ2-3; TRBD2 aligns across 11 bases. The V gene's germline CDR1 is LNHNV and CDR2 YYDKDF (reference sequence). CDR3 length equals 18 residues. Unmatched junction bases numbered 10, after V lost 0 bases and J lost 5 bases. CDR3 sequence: CATSRDLLAGVSGDTQYF. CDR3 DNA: TGTGCCACCAGCAGAGATCTACTAGCGGGGGTGTCCGGAGATACGCAGTATTTT.

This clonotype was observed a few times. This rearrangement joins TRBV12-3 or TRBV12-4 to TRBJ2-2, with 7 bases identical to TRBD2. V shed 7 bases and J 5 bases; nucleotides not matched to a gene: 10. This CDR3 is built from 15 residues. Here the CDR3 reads CASTIGRGRTGELFF. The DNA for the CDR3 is TGTGCCAGCACTATCGGGCGGGGGAGGACCGGGGAGCTGTTTTTT.

CDR3 DNA: TGCAGCGTTGGGGTGAGGGCAAAAACCTACGAGCAGTACTTC. Its translation: CSVGVRAKTYEQYF. The J gene is TRBJ2-7, the V gene TRBV29-1, with a weak D call TRBD2 (5 bases). The CDR3 length is 14 residues. From germline, CDR1 is SQVTM and CDR2 ANQGSEA. V lost 4 bases and J 2 bases, leaving 15 bases between the germline ends.

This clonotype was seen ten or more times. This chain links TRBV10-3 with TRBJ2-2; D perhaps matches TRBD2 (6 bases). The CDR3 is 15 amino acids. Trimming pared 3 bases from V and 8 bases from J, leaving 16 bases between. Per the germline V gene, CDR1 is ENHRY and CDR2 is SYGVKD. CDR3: CAISDGQGGAGELFF. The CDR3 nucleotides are TGTGCCATCAGTGACGGGCAGGGAGGTGCTGGGGAGCTGTTTTTT.

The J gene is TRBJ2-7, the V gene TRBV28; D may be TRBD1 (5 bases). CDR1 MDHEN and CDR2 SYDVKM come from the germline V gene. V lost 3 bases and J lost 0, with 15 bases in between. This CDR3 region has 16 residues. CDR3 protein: CASSFSTRQFSYEQYF. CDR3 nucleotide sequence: TGTGCCAGCAGTTTTTCGACCCGACAGTTCTCCTACGAGCAGTACTTC.

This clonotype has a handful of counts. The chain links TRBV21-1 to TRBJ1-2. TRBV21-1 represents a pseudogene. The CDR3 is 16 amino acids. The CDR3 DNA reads TGTGCCAGCCGTCGGCCGAACCCGAGGGTAAACTATGGCTACACCTTC. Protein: CASRRPNPRVNYGYTF.

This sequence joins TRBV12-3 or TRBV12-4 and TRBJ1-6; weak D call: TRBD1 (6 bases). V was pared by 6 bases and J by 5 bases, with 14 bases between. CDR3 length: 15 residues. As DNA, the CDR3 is TGTGCCAGCAGCCCGGACAGTCTAAATAATTCACCCCTCCACTTT. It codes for CASSPDSLNNSPLHF.

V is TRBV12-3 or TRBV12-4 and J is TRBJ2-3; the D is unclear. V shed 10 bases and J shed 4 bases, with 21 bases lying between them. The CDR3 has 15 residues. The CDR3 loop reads CAINGPDLGPDTQYF. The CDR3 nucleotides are TGTGCCATTAACGGGCCCGACCTGGGCCCAGATACGCAGTATTTT.

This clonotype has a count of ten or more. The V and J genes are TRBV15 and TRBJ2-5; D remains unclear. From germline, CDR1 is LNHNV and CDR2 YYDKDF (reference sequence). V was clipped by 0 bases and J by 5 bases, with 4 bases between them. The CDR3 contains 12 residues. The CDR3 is CATSRDGETQYF. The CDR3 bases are TGTGCCACCAGCAGAGATGGGGAGACCCAGTACTTC.

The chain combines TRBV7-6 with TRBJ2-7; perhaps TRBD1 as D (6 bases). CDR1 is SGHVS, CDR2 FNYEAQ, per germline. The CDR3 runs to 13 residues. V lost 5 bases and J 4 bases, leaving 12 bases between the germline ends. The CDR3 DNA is TGTGCCAGCAGCCACGGACAGCCGTACGAGCAGTACTTC. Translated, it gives CASSHGQPYEQYF.

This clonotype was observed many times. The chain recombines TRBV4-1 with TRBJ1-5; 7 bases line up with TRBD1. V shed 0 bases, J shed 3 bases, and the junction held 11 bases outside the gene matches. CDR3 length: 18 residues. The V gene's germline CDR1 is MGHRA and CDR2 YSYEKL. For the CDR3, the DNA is TGCGCCAGCAGCCAAGAAGGGGGCGACAGAGTTCTCAATCAGCCCCAGCATTTT. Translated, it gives CASSQEGGDRVLNQPQHF.

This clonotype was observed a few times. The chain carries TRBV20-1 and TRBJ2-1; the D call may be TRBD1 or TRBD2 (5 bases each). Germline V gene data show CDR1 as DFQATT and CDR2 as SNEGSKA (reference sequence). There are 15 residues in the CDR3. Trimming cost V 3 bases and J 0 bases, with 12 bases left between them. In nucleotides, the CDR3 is TGCAGTGCTAGTTTCTGGGGGTCCTCCTACAATGAGCAGTTCTTC. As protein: CSASFWGSSYNEQFF.

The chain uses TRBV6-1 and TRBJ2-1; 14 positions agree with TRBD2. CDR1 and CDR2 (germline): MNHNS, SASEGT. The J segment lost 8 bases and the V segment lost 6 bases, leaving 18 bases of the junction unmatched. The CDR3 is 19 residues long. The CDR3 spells CASRPKEVGTSGSRHEQFF. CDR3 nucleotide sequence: TGTGCCAGCAGACCGAAAGAAGTTGGGACTAGCGGGAGTAGGCATGAGCAGTTCTTC.

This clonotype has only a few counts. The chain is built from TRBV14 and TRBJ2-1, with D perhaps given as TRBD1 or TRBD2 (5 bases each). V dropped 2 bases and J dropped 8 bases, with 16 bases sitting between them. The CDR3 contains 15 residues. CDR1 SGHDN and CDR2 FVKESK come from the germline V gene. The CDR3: CASSQPGTLHDEQFF. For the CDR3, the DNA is TGTGCCAGCAGCCAACCGGGGACCCTACATGATGAGCAGTTCTTC. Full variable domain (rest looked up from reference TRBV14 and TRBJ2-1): EAGVTQFPSHSVIEKGQTVTLRCDPISGHDNLYWYRRVMGKEIKFLLHFVKESKQDESGMPNNRFLAERTGGTYSTLKVQPAELEDSGVYFCASSQPGTLHDEQFFGPGTRLTVL.